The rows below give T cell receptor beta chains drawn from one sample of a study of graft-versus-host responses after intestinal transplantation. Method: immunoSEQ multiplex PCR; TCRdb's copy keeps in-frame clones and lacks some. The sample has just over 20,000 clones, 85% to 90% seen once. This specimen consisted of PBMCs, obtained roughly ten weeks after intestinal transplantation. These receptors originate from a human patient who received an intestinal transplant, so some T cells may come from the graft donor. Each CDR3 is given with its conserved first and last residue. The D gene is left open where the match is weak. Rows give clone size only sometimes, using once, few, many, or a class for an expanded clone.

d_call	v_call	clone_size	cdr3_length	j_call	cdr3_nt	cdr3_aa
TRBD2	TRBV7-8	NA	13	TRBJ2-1	TGTGCCAGCAGCCTCGGGACTAGGGGTGAGCAGTTCTTC	CASSLGTRGEQFF
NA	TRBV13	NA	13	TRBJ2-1	TGTGCCAGCAGCCGTGCAGGCGACAATGAGCAGTTCTTC	CASSRAGDNEQFF
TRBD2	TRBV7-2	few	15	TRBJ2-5	TGTGCCAGCAGCATCTCGGGACTAGCGAAGGAGACCCAGTACTTC	CASSISGLAKETQYF
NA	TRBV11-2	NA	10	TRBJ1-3	TGTGCCAGCAGCTCGGACACCATATATTTT	CASSSDTIYF
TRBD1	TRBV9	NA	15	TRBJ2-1	TGTGCCAGCAGCGTCACAGGGGGCTCCTACAATGAGCAGTTCTTC	CASSVTGGSYNEQFF
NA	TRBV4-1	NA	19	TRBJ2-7	TGCGCCAGCAGCCAAGATTTGTACGGCAGCCAGGGGCCAGCCTACGAGCAGTACTTC	CASSQDLYGSQGPAYEQYF
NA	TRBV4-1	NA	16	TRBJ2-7	TGCGCCAGCAGCCCGCCCGGCGTCAGGGCCCTATACGAGCAGTACTTC	CASSPPGVRALYEQYF
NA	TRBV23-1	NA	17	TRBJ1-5	TGCGCCACCCGTAATCCGACAGTCTCTTATAGCAATCAGCCCCAGCATTTT	CATRNPTVSYSNQPQHF
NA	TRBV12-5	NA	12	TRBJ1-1	TGTGCTAGTGCCACCCTGAACACTGAAGCTTTCTTT	CASATLNTEAFF
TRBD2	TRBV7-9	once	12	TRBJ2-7	TGTGCCAGCAGCTTCATGGGAGGGGAGCAGTACTTC	CASSFMGGEQYF